The rows below give T cell receptor beta chains drawn from one sample of a study of blood T cell repertoires in COVID-19. Libraries were prepared by immunoSEQ multiplex PCR; TCRdb keeps only in-frame clonotypes and omits some of them. This table holds approximately 210,000 clones, about 89% found once. Specimen: peripheral blood. These receptors were collected from a woman in her thirties or forties with acute or convalescent COVID-19. Both conserved end residues are part of each CDR3. Each record gives: V gene, clone size, D gene, J gene, CDR3 protein, CDR3 DNA. D genes are given only for firm matches. A clone size is listed for some rows: how often the clone was seen (once, few, many), or a class if it is expanded.

V: TRBV6-1
size: -
D: -
J: TRBJ2-1
CDR3: CASSAGQGGTSRAFNEQFF
DNA: TGTGCCAGCAGTGCGGGACAGGGTGGGACTAGTCGTGCTTTCAATGAGCAGTTCTTC

V: TRBV18
size: -
D: -
J: TRBJ1-6
CDR3: CASSATVTDSPLHF
DNA: TGTGCCAGCTCCGCGACAGTTACGGATTCACCCCTCCACTTT

V: TRBV30
size: -
D: TRBD1
J: TRBJ1-5
CDR3: CAWSATGGSQPQHF
DNA: TGTGCCTGGAGTGCGACAGGGGGTTCTCAGCCCCAGCATTTT

V: TRBV6-1
size: -
D: -
J: TRBJ1-5
CDR3: CASSEIRSQHF
DNA: TGTGCCAGCAGTGAAATCCGGTCCCAGCATTTT

V: TRBV9
size: -
D: TRBD2
J: TRBJ2-5
CDR3: CASTPAGGQETQYF
DNA: TGTGCCAGCACCCCAGCGGGGGGGCAAGAGACCCAGTACTTC

V: TRBV6-4
size: -
D: TRBD2
J: TRBJ2-3
CDR3: CASSEEGSGGGTDTQYF
DNA: TGTGCCAGCAGTGAAGAAGGGAGCGGGGGGGGCACAGATACGCAGTATTTT

V: TRBV5-1
size: few
D: TRBD1
J: TRBJ1-4
CDR3: CASSPEQGAGEKLFF
DNA: TGCGCCAGCAGCCCGGAACAGGGGGCGGGTGAAAAACTGTTTTTT

V: TRBV6-5
size: -
D: TRBD1
J: TRBJ1-1
CDR3: CASRATGAMNTEAFF
DNA: TGTGCCAGCAGGGCGACAGGGGCTATGAACACTGAAGCTTTCTTT

V: TRBV6-1
size: -
D: -
J: TRBJ2-3
CDR3: CASSENPLDRSQYF
DNA: TGTGCCAGCAGTGAAAATCCCCTGGACAGATCGCAGTATTTT

V: TRBV6-2/TRBV6-3
size: -
D: -
J: TRBJ1-1
CDR3: CASSYYQVNTEAFF
DNA: TGTGCCAGCAGTTACTATCAGGTTAACACTGAAGCTTTCTTT

V: TRBV10-3
size: once
D: TRBD1
J: TRBJ1-5
CDR3: CAISESRTGMWNQPQHF
DNA: TGTGCCATCAGTGAGTCTCGGACAGGGATGTGGAATCAGCCCCAGCATTTT

V: TRBV30
size: -
D: -
J: TRBJ2-1
CDR3: CAWSVLGRAHSEQFF
DNA: TGTGCCTGGAGTGTACTGGGGCGAGCACACTCTGAGCAGTTCTTC

V: TRBV11-2
size: -
D: TRBD1
J: TRBJ1-2
CDR3: CASSPGTGFYGYTF
DNA: TGTGCCAGCAGCCCCGGGACAGGGTTCTATGGCTACACCTTC

V: TRBV12-5
size: -
D: -
J: TRBJ1-1
CDR3: CASGLARDLFGAFF
DNA: TGTGCTAGTGGTTTGGCCCGGGACTTATTTGGGGCTTTCTTT

V: TRBV23-1
size: -
D: TRBD2
J: TRBJ2-3
CDR3: CASREGWDTDTQYF
DNA: TGCGCCAGCCGGGAGGGGTGGGACACAGATACGCAGTATTTT

V: TRBV30
size: -
D: TRBD1
J: TRBJ1-5
CDR3: CAWSNDRVQPQHF
DNA: TGTGCCTGGAGTAATGACAGGGTTCAGCCCCAGCATTTT

V: TRBV11-2
size: -
D: -
J: TRBJ1-3
CDR3: CASSLVHYSGNTIYF
DNA: TGTGCCAGCAGCTTAGTGCACTACTCTGGAAACACCATATATTTT

V: TRBV11-2
size: -
D: -
J: TRBJ2-3
CDR3: CASSLDGRAGTDTQYF
DNA: TGTGCCAGCAGCTTAGACGGCAGGGCTGGCACAGATACGCAGTATTTT

V: TRBV4-1
size: -
D: -
J: TRBJ2-2
CDR3: CASSHRLGPGELFF
DNA: TGCGCCAGCAGCCACAGACTAGGCCCCGGGGAGCTGTTTTTT

V: TRBV6-2/TRBV6-3
size: -
D: TRBD1
J: TRBJ1-6
CDR3: CASSYGQDNSPLHF
DNA: TGTGCCAGCAGTTATGGACAGGACAATTCACCCCTCCACTTT

V: TRBV19
size: -
D: TRBD1
J: TRBJ1-4
CDR3: CASSIEQIGTGVAEKLFF
DNA: TGTGCCAGTAGTATAGAACAAATTGGGACAGGGGTAGCCGAAAAACTGTTTTTT

V: TRBV6-5
size: -
D: TRBD2
J: TRBJ2-5
CDR3: CASDSSGGRGETQYF
DNA: TGTGCCAGCGACTCTAGCGGGGGACGGGGAGAGACCCAGTACTTC

V: TRBV5-1
size: -
D: -
J: TRBJ2-1
CDR3: CASRPREAAVYNEQFF
DNA: TGCGCCAGCAGACCCCGGGAAGCCGCAGTCTACAATGAGCAGTTCTTC

V: TRBV6-5
size: -
D: TRBD1
J: TRBJ1-1
CDR3: CASSRQGDYAEAFF
DNA: TGTGCCAGCAGTCGACAGGGCGATTACGCTGAAGCTTTCTTT

V: TRBV11-3
size: -
D: -
J: TRBJ2-1
CDR3: CASSLDPQVGGRYNEQFF
DNA: TGTGCCAGCAGCTTAGATCCGCAAGTCGGGGGGCGCTACAATGAGCAGTTCTTC

V: TRBV27
size: -
D: TRBD1
J: TRBJ2-2
CDR3: CASRNRGAGELFF
DNA: TGTGCCAGCAGAAACAGGGGTGCCGGGGAGCTGTTTTTT

V: TRBV24-1
size: -
D: -
J: TRBJ2-3
CDR3: CATSDPRGADTQYF
DNA: TGTGCCACCAGTGACCCCAGGGGCGCAGATACGCAGTATTTT

V: TRBV7-2
size: -
D: TRBD2
J: TRBJ2-2
CDR3: CASSSRGGRRTGELFF
DNA: TGTGCCAGCAGCTCACGGGGGGGCCGGCGGACCGGGGAGCTGTTTTTT

V: TRBV5-8
size: -
D: -
J: TRBJ2-1
CDR3: CASSLRLGGAHNEQFF
DNA: TGTGCCAGCAGCTTGCGACTTGGGGGGGCTCACAATGAGCAGTTCTTC

V: TRBV19
size: -
D: -
J: TRBJ1-5
CDR3: CASSIGMRQPQHF
DNA: TGTGCCAGTAGTATCGGGATGCGACAGCCCCAGCATTTT

V: TRBV27
size: -
D: -
J: TRBJ2-3
CDR3: CASSLPFSSTDTQYF
DNA: TGTGCCAGCAGTTTACCGTTCAGTAGCACAGATACGCAGTATTTT

V: TRBV6-5
size: -
D: TRBD1
J: TRBJ1-4
CDR3: CASSSGQGNEKLFF
DNA: TGTGCCAGCAGCTCCGGACAGGGGAATGAAAAACTGTTTTTT

V: TRBV18
size: -
D: TRBD1
J: TRBJ1-2
CDR3: CASSSTQGVLSGYTF
DNA: TGTGCCAGCTCATCCACACAGGGGGTCCTAAGTGGCTACACCTTC

V: TRBV14
size: -
D: TRBD2
J: TRBJ2-3
CDR3: CASSLLAGGQRDTQYF
DNA: TGTGCCAGCAGCCTCCTAGCGGGGGGGCAAAGAGATACGCAGTATTTT

V: TRBV6-6
size: -
D: TRBD1
J: TRBJ2-3
CDR3: CASRSQGARTDTQYF
DNA: TGTGCCAGCAGGTCGCAGGGGGCGCGCACAGATACGCAGTATTTT

V: TRBV6-2/TRBV6-3
size: -
D: -
J: TRBJ2-2
CDR3: CASSYGAPGTGELFF
DNA: TGTGCCAGCAGTTACGGGGCGCCGGGCACCGGGGAGCTGTTTTTT

V: TRBV28
size: -
D: TRBD1
J: TRBJ1-2
CDR3: CASRPGTAYGYTF
DNA: TGTGCCAGCCGTCCAGGGACAGCTTATGGCTACACCTTC

V: TRBV4-1
size: -
D: TRBD1
J: TRBJ2-3
CDR3: CASSQIQGARSTDTQYF
DNA: TGCGCCAGCAGCCAAATCCAGGGGGCGAGGAGCACAGATACGCAGTATTTT

V: TRBV10-2
size: -
D: -
J: TRBJ1-1
CDR3: CASSHGTYSEAFF
DNA: TGCGCCAGCAGCCATGGGACATACTCTGAAGCTTTCTTT

V: TRBV5-1
size: -
D: TRBD2
J: TRBJ2-5
CDR3: CASSFSSGDGETQYF
DNA: TGCGCCAGCAGCTTTTCTAGCGGGGACGGCGAGACCCAGTACTTC

V: TRBV10-2
size: -
D: TRBD1
J: TRBJ1-4
CDR3: CASSEGYRGLSTNEKLFF
DNA: TGCGCCAGCAGTGAGGGATACAGGGGGCTGTCAACTAATGAAAAACTGTTTTTT

V: TRBV19
size: -
D: -
J: TRBJ1-2
CDR3: CASSREGGYTF
DNA: TGTGCCAGTAGCCGCGAGGGTGGCTACACCTTC

V: TRBV5-4
size: -
D: TRBD2
J: TRBJ2-3
CDR3: CASSLKAGVYTQYF
DNA: TGTGCCAGCAGCCTGAAGGCGGGGGTATATACGCAGTATTTT

V: TRBV7-8
size: -
D: -
J: TRBJ1-1
CDR3: CASTRPGNTEAFF
DNA: TGTGCCAGCACCCGTCCGGGGAACACTGAAGCTTTCTTT

V: TRBV27
size: -
D: -
J: TRBJ2-2
CDR3: CASSLSQGISGELFF
DNA: TGTGCCAGCAGTTTGTCCCAGGGGATTTCCGGGGAGCTGTTTTTT

V: TRBV30
size: -
D: -
J: TRBJ1-1
CDR3: CAWSVGARFPEAFF
DNA: TGTGCCTGGAGTGTTGGGGCCAGGTTCCCTGAAGCTTTCTTT

V: TRBV13
size: -
D: -
J: TRBJ1-1
CDR3: CASSNRDMNTEAFF
DNA: TGTGCCAGCAGCAACAGGGACATGAACACTGAAGCTTTCTTT

V: TRBV2
size: -
D: TRBD2
J: TRBJ2-4
CDR3: CASSALGGTSGDIQYF
DNA: TGTGCCAGCAGCGCGTTGGGTGGGACTAGCGGGGACATTCAGTACTTC

V: TRBV7-3
size: -
D: -
J: TRBJ1-1
CDR3: CASSSGHNTEAFF
DNA: TGTGCCAGCAGCTCGGGACATAACACTGAAGCTTTCTTT

V: TRBV29-1
size: -
D: -
J: TRBJ1-2
CDR3: CSVTGAGGYTF
DNA: TGCAGCGTGACAGGCGCAGGGGGCTACACCTTC

V: TRBV10-3
size: -
D: TRBD2
J: TRBJ2-5
CDR3: CAISGPPGTSGGETQYF
DNA: TGTGCCATCAGTGGACCCCCGGGGACTAGCGGGGGGGAGACCCAGTACTTC

V: TRBV6-5
size: -
D: TRBD1
J: TRBJ1-2
CDR3: CASSSTGNYGYTF
DNA: TGTGCCAGCAGTTCGACAGGGAACTATGGCTACACCTTC